This paragraph covers one T cell receptor (beta chain) sequence. Original methodology: Using reference gene primer amplification, nucleated cell counts were estimated. Sequencing used immunoSEQ multiplex PCR; TCRdb keeps in-frame clones, though not all of them. V and J calls and clone size follow that table, whereas D and trimming were derived from the DNA. The table records more than 45,000 clones, 70% to 90% of them present only once. This sample was included in a study of blood T cell repertoires in COVID-19. Study at large: There were acute and convalescent COVID-19 samples, and they came from the United States, Italy and Spain. PBMCs, B-cell-depleted T cells, or T cells were the source of the cDNA or gDNA that made up the material.

The germline V and J ends were trimmed by 7 bases and 7 bases, with 20 bases remaining between them. The CDR3 length is 14 residues. CDR1 SGHNT and CDR2 YENEEA come from the germline V gene. The clonotype comes from a human donor with active COVID-19. The donor label of this sample is uncertain. The sequenced material came from peripheral blood. This rearrangement joins TRBV11-3 to TRBJ2-7; TRBD2 might be the D (5 bases). CDR3 protein: CASTPRDQSGEQYF. CDR3 DNA: TGTGCCAGCACCCCCCGTGACCAATCGGGGGAGCAGTACTTC.